This T cell receptor (beta chain) was captured in a study of blood T cells in healthy people across ages. Notes on the study in general: Age advanced and TCR beta diversity per million T cells fell, roughly linearly.

This clonotype came up a few times. What it recognizes is unknown. A second roughly 6 to 11 cycle PCR used barcoded and J-beta primers. Using its own MiXCR run on the 5' RACE reads, TCRdb lists one record per CDR3 protein. The sample shows hundreds of thousands of distinct CDR3 sequences, 58% of them seen only once. Germline-derived CDR1 and CDR2 are MDHEN and SYDVKM. The trim removed 2 bases at V and 5 bases at J, leaving 5 bases unmatched. The CDR3 runs 14 residues. This TCR came from a young man in good health. The genes are TRBV28 and TRBJ2-5; 7 nucleotides line up with TRBD2. Sequencing used blood. The CDR3 loop reads CASSLRQGGETQYF. CDR3 in DNA: TGTGCCAGCAGTTTACGGCAGGGAGGGGAGACCCAGTACTTC.